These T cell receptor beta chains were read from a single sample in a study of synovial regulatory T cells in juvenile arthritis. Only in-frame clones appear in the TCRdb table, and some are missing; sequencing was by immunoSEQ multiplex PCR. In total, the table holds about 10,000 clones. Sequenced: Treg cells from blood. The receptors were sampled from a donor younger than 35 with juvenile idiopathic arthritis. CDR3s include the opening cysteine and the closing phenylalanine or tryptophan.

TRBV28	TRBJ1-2	CASSLWFSGYGYTF
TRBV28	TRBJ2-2	CASSQRLGGELFF
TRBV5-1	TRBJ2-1	CASSPHSRSYNEQFF
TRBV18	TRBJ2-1	CASSPRFRTGGNEQFF
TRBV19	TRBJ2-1	CASGAYEQFF
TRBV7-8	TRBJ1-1	CASTRPAMNTEAFF
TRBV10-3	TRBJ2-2	CAISEAGYTGELFF
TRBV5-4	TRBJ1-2	CASSLGGIGQGPYYGYTF
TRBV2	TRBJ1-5	CASSGDRGNSNQPQHF
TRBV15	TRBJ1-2	CATSSRGNYGYTF
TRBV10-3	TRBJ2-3	CAISEGGAGDTQYF
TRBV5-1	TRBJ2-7	CASSLIGSEQYF
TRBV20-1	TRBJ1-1	CSARTVEAFF
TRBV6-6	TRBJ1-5	CASSYVRTGGFQPQHF
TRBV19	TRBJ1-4	CASSIVAGAREKLFF
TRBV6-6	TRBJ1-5	CASSYGGQYNQPQHF
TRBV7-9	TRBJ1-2	CASSPRTGDGSNYGYTF